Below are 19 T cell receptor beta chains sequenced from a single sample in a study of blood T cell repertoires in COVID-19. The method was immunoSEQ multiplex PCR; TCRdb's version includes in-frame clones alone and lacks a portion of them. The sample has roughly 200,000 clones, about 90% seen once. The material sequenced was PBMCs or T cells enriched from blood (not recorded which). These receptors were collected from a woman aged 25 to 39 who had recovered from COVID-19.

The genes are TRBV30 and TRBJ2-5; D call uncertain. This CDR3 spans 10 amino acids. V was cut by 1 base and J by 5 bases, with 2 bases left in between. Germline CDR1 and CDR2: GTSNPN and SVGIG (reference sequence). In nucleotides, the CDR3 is TGTGCCTGGAGTGCGGAGACCCAGTACTTC. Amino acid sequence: CAWSAETQYF.

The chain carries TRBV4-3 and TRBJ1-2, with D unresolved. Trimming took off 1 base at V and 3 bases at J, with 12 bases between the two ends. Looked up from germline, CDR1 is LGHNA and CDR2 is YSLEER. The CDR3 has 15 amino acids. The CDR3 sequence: CASSQVGSRDYGYTF. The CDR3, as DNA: TGCGCCAGCAGCCAAGTAGGCTCCCGGGACTATGGCTACACCTTC.

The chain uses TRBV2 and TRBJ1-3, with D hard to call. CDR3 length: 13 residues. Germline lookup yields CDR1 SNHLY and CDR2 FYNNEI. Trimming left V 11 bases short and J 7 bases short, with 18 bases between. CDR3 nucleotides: TGTGCCGGAACGGCAGGTCGGGAGAACACCATATATTTT. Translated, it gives CAGTAGRENTIYF.

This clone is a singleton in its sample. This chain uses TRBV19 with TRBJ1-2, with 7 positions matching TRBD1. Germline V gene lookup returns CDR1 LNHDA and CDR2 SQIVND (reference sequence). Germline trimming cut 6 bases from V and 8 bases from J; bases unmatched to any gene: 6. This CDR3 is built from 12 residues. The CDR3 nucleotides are TGTGCCAGTAGGAGACAGGGCCGCGGCTACACCTTC. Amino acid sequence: CASRRQGRGYTF.

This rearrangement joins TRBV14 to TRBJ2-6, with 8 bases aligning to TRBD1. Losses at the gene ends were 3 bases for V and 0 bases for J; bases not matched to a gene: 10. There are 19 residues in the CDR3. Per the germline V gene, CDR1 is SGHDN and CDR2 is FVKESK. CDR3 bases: TGTGCCAGCAGCCACCGACAGGGGTTCATAAGCTCTGGGGCCAACGTCCTGACTTTC. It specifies CASSHRQGFISSGANVLTF.

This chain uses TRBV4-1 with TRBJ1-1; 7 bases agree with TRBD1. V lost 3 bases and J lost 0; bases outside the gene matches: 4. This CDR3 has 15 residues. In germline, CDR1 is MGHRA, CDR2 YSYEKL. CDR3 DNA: TGCGCCAGCAGCCACCAGGGACAGCTGAACACTGAAGCTTTCTTT. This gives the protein CASSHQGQLNTEAFF.

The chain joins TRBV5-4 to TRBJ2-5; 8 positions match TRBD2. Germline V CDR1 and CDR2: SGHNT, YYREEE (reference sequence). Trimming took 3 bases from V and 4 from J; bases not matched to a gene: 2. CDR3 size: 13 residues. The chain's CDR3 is CASSWGTRETQYF. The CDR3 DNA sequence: TGTGCCAGCAGCTGGGGGACTAGAGAGACCCAGTACTTC.

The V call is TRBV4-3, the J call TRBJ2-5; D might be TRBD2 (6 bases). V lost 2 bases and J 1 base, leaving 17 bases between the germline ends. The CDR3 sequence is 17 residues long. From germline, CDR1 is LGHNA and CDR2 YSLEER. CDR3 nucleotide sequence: TGCGCCAGCAGCCAAAAAGGGACCCGGGACTCCCAAGAGACCCAGTACTTC. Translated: CASSQKGTRDSQETQYF.

The CDR3 DNA is TGTGCCAGCACACAGGGGGGGAGGACCACTGAAGCTTTCTTT. Amino acids: CASTQGGRTTEAFF. V and J are TRBV11-3 and TRBJ1-1; TRBD1 aligns across 8 bases. J lost 4 bases, V lost 7 bases, and 8 bases had no gene match. CDR3 length equals 14 residues. Germline CDR1 SGHNT, CDR2 YENEEA.

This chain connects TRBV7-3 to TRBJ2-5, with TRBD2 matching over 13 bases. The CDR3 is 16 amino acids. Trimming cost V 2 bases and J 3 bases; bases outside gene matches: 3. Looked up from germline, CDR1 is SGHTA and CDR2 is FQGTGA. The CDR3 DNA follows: TGTGCCAGCAGCTTATCCGGGACTAGCGGGGAAGAGACCCAGTACTTC. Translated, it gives CASSLSGTSGEETQYF.

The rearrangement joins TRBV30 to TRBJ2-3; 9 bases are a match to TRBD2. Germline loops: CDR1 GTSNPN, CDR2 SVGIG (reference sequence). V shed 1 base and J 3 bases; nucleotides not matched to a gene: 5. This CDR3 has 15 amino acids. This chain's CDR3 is CAWSGGRAGTDTQYF. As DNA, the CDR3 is TGTGCCTGGAGTGGCGGGAGGGCCGGGACAGATACGCAGTATTTT.

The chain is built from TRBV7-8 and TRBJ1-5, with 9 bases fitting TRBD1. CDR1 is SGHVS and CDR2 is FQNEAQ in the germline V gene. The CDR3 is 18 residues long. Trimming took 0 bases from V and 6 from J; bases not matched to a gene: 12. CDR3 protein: CASSLAFTGGTGSQPQHF. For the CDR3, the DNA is TGTGCCAGCAGCTTAGCCTTTACAGGGGGCACCGGGAGTCAGCCCCAGCATTTT.

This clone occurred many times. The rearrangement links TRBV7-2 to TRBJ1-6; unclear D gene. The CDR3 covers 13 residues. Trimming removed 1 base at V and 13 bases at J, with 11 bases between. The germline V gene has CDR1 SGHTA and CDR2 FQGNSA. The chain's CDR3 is CASSLDGGRPLHF. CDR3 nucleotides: TGTGCCAGCAGCTTAGATGGAGGAAGGCCCCTCCACTTT.

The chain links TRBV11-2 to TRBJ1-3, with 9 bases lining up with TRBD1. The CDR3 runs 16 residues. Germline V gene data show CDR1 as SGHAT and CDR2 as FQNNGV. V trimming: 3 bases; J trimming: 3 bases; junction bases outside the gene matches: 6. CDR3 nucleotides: TGTGCCAGCAGCTTTACAGGGGGCGTTAGTGGAAACACCATATATTTT. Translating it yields CASSFTGGVSGNTIYF.

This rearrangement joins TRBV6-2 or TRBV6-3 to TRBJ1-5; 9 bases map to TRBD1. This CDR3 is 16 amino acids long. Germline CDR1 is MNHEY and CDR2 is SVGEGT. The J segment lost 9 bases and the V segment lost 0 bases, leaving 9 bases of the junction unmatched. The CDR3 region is CASSYSGGQGDGPQHF. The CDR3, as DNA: TGTGCCAGCAGTTACTCGGGGGGACAGGGCGACGGGCCCCAGCATTTT.

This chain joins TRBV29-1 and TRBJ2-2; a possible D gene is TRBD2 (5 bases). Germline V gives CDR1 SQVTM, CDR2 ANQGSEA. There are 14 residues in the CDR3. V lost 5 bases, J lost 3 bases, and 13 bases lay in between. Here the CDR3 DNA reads TGCAGCGTTTCCCGAGGCGGGCACACCGGGGAGCTGTTTTTT. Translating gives CSVSRGGHTGELFF.

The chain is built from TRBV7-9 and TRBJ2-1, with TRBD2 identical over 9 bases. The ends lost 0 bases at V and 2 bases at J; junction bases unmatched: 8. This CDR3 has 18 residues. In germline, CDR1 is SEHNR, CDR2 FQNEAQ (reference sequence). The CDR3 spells CASSLAGRASGAYNEQFF. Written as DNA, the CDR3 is TGTGCCAGCAGCTTAGCTGGAAGGGCTAGCGGGGCCTACAATGAGCAGTTCTTC.

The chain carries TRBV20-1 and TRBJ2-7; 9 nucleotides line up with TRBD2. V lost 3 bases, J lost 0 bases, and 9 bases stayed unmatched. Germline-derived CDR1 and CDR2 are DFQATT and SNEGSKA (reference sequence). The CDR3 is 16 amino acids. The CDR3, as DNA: TGCAGTGCTAGTGGGACTAGCAGAACGTCCTCCTACGAGCAGTACTTC. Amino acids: CSASGTSRTSSYEQYF.

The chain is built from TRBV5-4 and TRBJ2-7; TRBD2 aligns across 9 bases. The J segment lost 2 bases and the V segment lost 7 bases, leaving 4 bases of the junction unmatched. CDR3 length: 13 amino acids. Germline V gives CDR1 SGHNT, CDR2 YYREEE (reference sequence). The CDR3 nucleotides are TGTGCCAGCTCCGGGACTAGCCCCTACGAGCAGTACTTC. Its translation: CASSGTSPYEQYF.